This T cell receptor beta chain was found in a study of blood T cell repertoires in COVID-19. Background on the study: Some COVID-19 samples were acute and others convalescent; all came from the United States, Italy and Spain. T cells, B-cell-depleted T cells, or PBMCs provided the cDNA or gDNA that served as material.

Per the study methods: Reference gene primer amplification gave estimated nucleated cell counts. The repertoire was sequenced with immunoSEQ multiplex PCR; TCRdb's copy has only in-frame clones and lacks some. V and J calls and clone size are given by that table; D and trimming were obtained from the DNA. The top ten clones hold around 13% of a sample with fewer than 150,000 clones, 70% to 90% of them seen once. The CDR3 is 13 residues long. Per the germline V gene, CDR1 is LGHDT and CDR2 is YNNKEL (reference sequence). V lost 5 bases to trimming and J lost 9 bases, with 16 bases between them. The V call is TRBV3-1 (or the pseudogene TRBV3-2), the J call TRBJ1-1; D not certain. This TCR was sampled from a human donor in a cohort sampled during active COVID-19. Sample: peripheral blood. The CDR3: CASSSRGVDKAFF. The DNA of the CDR3 is TGTGCCAGCAGCTCCCGCGGGGTCGACAAAGCTTTCTTT.